This is a list of T cell receptor beta chains from one sample in a study of blood T cell repertoires in COVID-19. The repertoire was sequenced with immunoSEQ multiplex PCR; TCRdb's copy has only in-frame clones and lacks some. The repertoire has 200,000 to 250,000 clones, 65% to 85% of them found once; the top ten carry less than 2.5%. Sequencing was done on a sample of peripheral blood. The receptor source for this set is a woman aged 60-75 years with acute or convalescent COVID-19. Each CDR3 is given with its conserved first and last residue. The order of the fields is clone size, D gene, J gene, V gene, CDR3 DNA, CDR3 protein. The D gene is left open where the match is weak. Size is omitted from some rows. Given values are once, few, many or a class for expanded clones.

>.|.|TRBJ2-7|TRBV5-4
TGTGCCAGCTCCTTGGCAGGGTTTAGCTCCTACGAGCAGTACTTC
CASSLAGFSSYEQYF
>.|.|TRBJ2-7|TRBV30
TGTGCCTGGGGGGGCCGAGAGCAGTACTTC
CAWGGREQYF
>.|TRBD1|TRBJ2-4|TRBV5-4
TGTGCCAGCAGCTTGTTCAAGGGACAGGGGTCAGACATTCAGTACTTC
CASSLFKGQGSDIQYF
>.|.|TRBJ2-7|TRBV11-2
TGTGCCAGCAGCTTAGTGAGTTACGAGCAGTACTTC
CASSLVSYEQYF
>.|.|TRBJ1-2|TRBV7-2
TGTGCCAGCAGCATGGGCACCCACTATGGCTACACCTTC
CASSMGTHYGYTF
>few|TRBD2|TRBJ2-1|TRBV3-1/TRBV3-2
TGTGCCAGCGGGGGGACTAGCGGGCCCACCTCCTACAATGAGCAGTTCTTC
CASGGTSGPTSYNEQFF
>.|.|TRBJ1-1|TRBV18
TGTGCCAGCATCCAGGGTTTTCAGAACACTGAAGCTTTCTTT
CASIQGFQNTEAFF
>.|TRBD1|TRBJ2-7|TRBV2
TGTGCCAGCAGCGAACAGGGGTCGCACGAGCAGTACTTC
CASSEQGSHEQYF
>.|.|TRBJ1-1|TRBV9
TGTGCCAGCAGCGCGGTAGACAGTCCCAACACTGAAGCTTTCTTT
CASSAVDSPNTEAFF
>.|TRBD1|TRBJ1-6|TRBV30
TGTGCCTTCCGACAGGGCTCTCGGTCACCCCTCCACTTT
CAFRQGSRSPLHF
>.|.|TRBJ1-1|TRBV6-5
TGTGCTAGCACCGACCGACTCAACACTGAAGCTTTCTTT
CASTDRLNTEAFF
>.|TRBD2|TRBJ2-7|TRBV4-1
TGCGCCAGCAGCCATTCCCCGGGCCCTAGCGGGGGGAGAAATTGGCAGTACTTC
CASSHSPGPSGGRNWQYF
>.|.|TRBJ2-5|TRBV18
TGTGCCAGCTCACCGGGCGGGGAGATGGAGACCCAGTACTTC
CASSPGGEMETQYF
>.|.|TRBJ1-6|TRBV6-1
TGTGCCAGCAGGGAAGTGGGGGGGGGCCGGTTTTTACCCCTCCACTTT
CASREVGGGRFLPLHF
>.|.|TRBJ1-1|TRBV5-1
TGCGCCAGCAGCTTTCAGGGGTCCACTGAAGCTTTCTTT
CASSFQGSTEAFF
>.|TRBD1|TRBJ2-5|TRBV7-9
TGTGCCAGCAGCCTCCTGGACAGGCCCGAGACCCAGTACTTC
CASSLLDRPETQYF
>few|TRBD1|TRBJ1-1|TRBV5-4
TGTGCCAGCAGCCCTTGGACAGGCAGGGAAGCTTTCTTT
CASSPWTGREAFF
>.|.|TRBJ1-5|TRBV7-2
TGTGCCAGCAGCCTAGAGGGGGTTAGCAATCAGCCCCAGCATTTT
CASSLEGVSNQPQHF
>.|.|TRBJ1-5|TRBV2
TGTGCCAGCAGTGAACAGGGATATAGCAATCAGCCCCAGCATTTT
CASSEQGYSNQPQHF
>.|TRBD2|TRBJ2-2|TRBV9
TGTGCCAGCAAGGGACTAGCGGGTACCGGGGAGCTGTTTTTT
CASKGLAGTGELFF
>.|.|TRBJ2-6|TRBV6-4
TGTGCCAGCAGTAAGGGGCTCGGGGCCAACGTCCTGACTTTC
CASSKGLGANVLTF
>.|TRBD1|TRBJ1-2|TRBV9
TGTGCCAGCAGCATCCCCGGGACAGGGACCCGCGATGGCTACACCTTC
CASSIPGTGTRDGYTF
>.|.|TRBJ2-7|TRBV30
TGTGCCTGGAGTAGAGGGAGCTCCTACGAGCAGTACTTC
CAWSRGSSYEQYF
>.|.|TRBJ1-1|TRBV2
TGTGCCAGCAGCGCGGGACCTAGTGCTGAAGCTTTCTTT
CASSAGPSAEAFF
>.|TRBD1|TRBJ1-1|TRBV27
TGTGCCAGCAGAGAGGACAGGGCGACTGAAGCTTTCTTT
CASREDRATEAFF
>.|.|TRBJ1-2|TRBV5-6
TGTGCCAGCACCCTGGTCGGGATGGCAAAGGGGGACTATGGCTACACCTTC
CASTLVGMAKGDYGYTF
>.|.|TRBJ2-1|TRBV10-3
TGTGCCACTTTGACGGGGGTGAGTGAGCAGTTCTTC
CATLTGVSEQFF
>.|.|TRBJ1-2|TRBV7-9
TGTGCCAGCAGTTTAGGGGCCGGCTACACCTTC
CASSLGAGYTF
>.|.|TRBJ1-1|TRBV7-9
TGTGCCAGCAGCTCCTCCCTGACTGAAGCTTTCTTT
CASSSSLTEAFF
>few|.|TRBJ2-6|TRBV6-5
TGTGCCAGCAGTTACGAAACAGGGTTCGGGGCCAACGTCCTGACTTTC
CASSYETGFGANVLTF
>.|.|TRBJ1-1|TRBV11-3
TGTGCCAGCAGCTCAGGGCCGGGTAACACTGAAGCTTTCTTT
CASSSGPGNTEAFF
>few|.|TRBJ1-2|TRBV7-3
TGTGCCAGCAGCTTACTTCCAGGGTCGGGCTACACCTTC
CASSLLPGSGYTF
>.|.|TRBJ2-3|TRBV20-1
TGCAGTGCTAGTCCCAGACACACAGATACGCAGTATTTT
CSASPRHTDTQYF
>.|.|TRBJ1-2|TRBV3-1/TRBV3-2
TGTGCCAGCAGCCAGGCCACAGGGTCCTATGGCTACACCTTC
CASSQATGSYGYTF
>once|.|TRBJ1-1|TRBV6-4
TGTGCCCGCGAGGACAACTTGGAAGCTTTCTTT
CAREDNLEAFF
>.|.|TRBJ1-5|TRBV7-9
TGTGCCAGCAGCCAGGACGGGGATCAGCCCCAGCATTTT
CASSQDGDQPQHF
>.|.|TRBJ1-1|TRBV7-2
TGTGCCAGCAGCTTATGGGCGGGGGATGATTGGGGCACTGAAGCTTTCTTT
CASSLWAGDDWGTEAFF
>.|.|TRBJ2-3|TRBV4-2
TGTGCCAGCAGCCAAGAGGGGACATACACAGATACGCAGTATTTT
CASSQEGTYTDTQYF
>.|.|TRBJ2-2|TRBV6-1
TGTGCCAGCAGTGAGGCTAGGGGGGGGAACACCGGGGAGCTGTTTTTT
CASSEARGGNTGELFF
>.|TRBD2|TRBJ2-7|TRBV6-5
TGTGCCAGCAGCCTCGGGGGGGAATGGAAGCAGTACTTC
CASSLGGEWKQYF
>.|.|TRBJ1-1|TRBV6-5
TGTGCCAGCAGGCGTAAGCTGAACACTGAAGCTTTCTTT
CASRRKLNTEAFF